This T cell receptor (beta chain) stems from a study of blood T cell repertoires in COVID-19. About the study: PBMCs, B-cell-depleted T cells, or T cells were the source of the cDNA or gDNA that made up the material.

The V and J ends lost 5 bases and 2 bases, in that order; junction bases with no gene match: 5. Per germline, CDR1 SEHNR and CDR2 FQNEAQ (reference sequence). CDR3 size: 14 residues. Study processing details: The authors estimated nucleated cell counts from reference gene primer amplification. Sequenced by immunoSEQ multiplex PCR; TCRdb stores in-frame clones only, minus some. Clone size and V and J calls were adopted from that table, with D and trimming inferred from the DNA. The repertoire holds about 190,000 clones, with about 88% as singletons. The V call is TRBV7-9, the J call TRBJ1-2; 7 nucleotides match TRBD1. The source is a woman in her twenties or thirties who had recovered from COVID-19. What was sequenced was PBMCs or T cells enriched from blood (not recorded which). The CDR3 reads CASSPQGVNYGYTF. CDR3 bases: TGTGCCAGCAGCCCCCAGGGGGTAAACTATGGCTACACCTTC.